The rows below give T cell receptor beta chains drawn from one sample of a study of blood T cell repertoires in COVID-19. The method was immunoSEQ multiplex PCR; TCRdb's version includes in-frame clones alone and lacks a portion of them. This sample yields around 250,000 clones, of which around 86% are seen a single time; roughly 8.5% belongs to the top ten. Sequencing used peripheral blood. Source of these receptors: a man in his forties with active or convalescent COVID-19. The CDR3 runs from the conserved cysteine through the conserved F or W. D genes are given only for firm matches. Only part of the rows carry a size: once, few, many, or a class if the clone is expanded.

clone size	V gene	J gene	CDR3 length	D gene	CDR3 protein	CDR3 DNA
.	TRBV12-3/TRBV12-4	TRBJ1-5	13	TRBD1	CASNAGGFQPQHF	TGTGCCAGCAACGCAGGGGGCTTTCAGCCCCAGCATTTT
.	TRBV6-5	TRBJ2-3	15	.	CASSSAGALRDTQYF	TGTGCCAGCAGTTCCGCGGGGGCCCTCCGAGATACGCAGTATTTT
.	TRBV11-2	TRBJ2-5	14	.	CASSPGQGSRTQYF	TGTGCCAGCAGCCCCGGGCAGGGGTCGAGGACCCAGTACTTC
.	TRBV11-3	TRBJ2-5	13	.	CASGWAFGETQYF	TGTGCCAGCGGGTGGGCCTTTGGGGAGACCCAGTACTTC
few	TRBV5-1	TRBJ1-2	16	TRBD1	CASSLVTIGQGARYTF	TGCGCCAGCAGCTTGGTCACCATAGGACAGGGGGCAAGATACACCTTC
.	TRBV6-5	TRBJ1-2	15	TRBD1	CASKQTGEAPYGYTF	TGTGCCAGCAAACAAACAGGGGAGGCTCCCTATGGCTACACCTTC
.	TRBV7-6	TRBJ2-3	14	TRBD1	CASSWRQGADTQYF	TGTGCCAGCAGCTGGCGACAGGGGGCAGATACGCAGTATTTT
.	TRBV6-1	TRBJ2-5	15	.	CASSDRQGRGETQYF	TGTGCCAGCAGTGATCGACAGGGCCGGGGGGAGACCCAGTACTTC
.	TRBV18	TRBJ1-1	14	.	CASSPARGHTEAFF	TGTGCCAGCTCACCAGCGCGCGGCCACACTGAAGCTTTCTTT
once	TRBV28	TRBJ2-5	13	.	CASSLGEAETQYF	TGTGCCAGCAGTTTGGGAGAGGCGGAGACCCAGTACTTC
.	TRBV27	TRBJ2-1	15	TRBD1	CASSLGQGAGNEQFF	TGTGCCAGCAGTTTGGGACAGGGGGCGGGGAATGAGCAGTTCTTC
.	TRBV27	TRBJ2-1	15	TRBD2	CASISGGGAYNEQFF	TGTGCCAGCATCTCGGGAGGTGGGGCGTACAATGAGCAGTTCTTC
.	TRBV12-5	TRBJ2-2	16	.	CASGLQGGNRGGELFF	TGTGCTAGTGGTTTGCAGGGGGGAAATCGCGGCGGGGAGCTGTTTTTT
.	TRBV3-1/TRBV3-2	TRBJ2-2	16	.	CASSQYVGQITGELFF	TGTGCCAGCAGCCAATATGTAGGACAGATCACCGGGGAGCTGTTTTTT
.	TRBV5-1	TRBJ1-3	17	TRBD1	CASSLRDSRVSGNTIYF	TGCGCCAGCAGCTTAAGGGACAGCCGTGTAAGTGGAAACACCATATATTTT
.	TRBV2	TRBJ2-5	13	.	CASSLFIEETQYF	TGTGCCAGCAGTCTTTTCATAGAGGAGACCCAGTACTTC
.	TRBV18	TRBJ2-7	15	TRBD1	CASSLGQGDSYEQYF	TGTGCCAGCTCCCTGGGACAGGGGGACTCCTACGAGCAGTACTTC
few	TRBV19	TRBJ2-4	16	TRBD2	CASSISSGNTKNIQYF	TGTGCCAGTAGTATCTCTAGCGGGAACACCAAAAACATTCAGTACTTC
.	TRBV18	TRBJ1-4	13	.	CASSPGENEKLFF	TGTGCCAGCTCACCGGGCGAAAATGAAAAACTGTTTTTT
.	TRBV3-1/TRBV3-2	TRBJ1-2	14	TRBD1	CASSQQTGHVGYTF	TGTGCCAGCAGCCAACAGACAGGGCATGTTGGCTACACCTTC
once	TRBV20-1	TRBJ1-4	13	.	CSASIRTNEKLFF	TGCAGTGCTAGTATCCGGACTAATGAAAAACTGTTTTTT
.	TRBV24-1	TRBJ2-3	13	.	CATSGSTTDTQYF	TGTGCCACCAGTGGGAGTACCACAGATACGCAGTATTTT
.	TRBV28	TRBJ2-4	14	TRBD2	CASSSPAGKNIQYF	TGTGCCAGCAGTTCTCCAGCGGGGAAAAACATTCAGTACTTC